What follows are 16 T cell receptor beta chains derived from one specimen sequenced in a study of CD8+CD57+ T cells in acquired aplastic anemia (dated by TCRdb to the late 2010s). TCRdb names Illumina HiSeq 2000 as the instrument used. Profiling of TCR beta VDJ combinations and CDR3 sequences used genomic DNA as the template. The raw public data were reprocessed by TCRdb itself: fastp quality trimming at Q25, MiXCR clonotype calling, in-frame beta chains only. Records with the same CDR3 protein are collapsed into one entry carrying the most frequent genes and DNA. Within this sample are some 190,000 distinct CDR3 sequences, with just over 45% of them counted one time only. Of the sample, about 2.9% is held by the ten largest clones. Sequenced input: sorted CD4+, CD8+, or CD8+CD57+ T cells (not recorded which) from PBMCs. The receptors were sampled from a human donor in good health.

As regards this clonotype: The DNA is left out, because the CDR3 cannot be placed on it with certainty; the CDR3 is given as TCRdb lists it. The chain couples TRBV6-2 or TRBV6-3 to TRBJ2-7; the tabulated D call, TRBD2, remains unverified against the DNA. The CDR3 length equals 15 residues, ends included. Germline-derived CDR1 and CDR2 are MNHEY and SVGEGT. Here the CDR3 reads CASSVAGGTPYEQCF.

This clonotype has at least ten counts. V and J are TRBV29-1 and TRBJ2-1; D remains unclear. V dropped 4 bases and J dropped 0 bases, with 7 bases sitting between them. Germline V gene data show CDR1 as SQVTM and CDR2 as ANQGSEA. The CDR3 is 13 amino acids. The CDR3: CSVASLSYNEQFF. For the CDR3, the DNA is TGCAGCGTTGCCTCGCTCTCCTACAATGAGCAGTTCTTC.

To note about this clonotype: Lacking the conserved final phenylalanine or tryptophan, this CDR3 likely reflects a read error. The V gene is TRBV20-1, the J gene TRBJ1-1; D is unresolved. There are 13 residues in the CDR3. Germline-derived CDR1 and CDR2 are DFQATT and SNEGSKA (reference sequence). The V end lost 6 bases, the J end lost 0 bases, and 11 bases lay between the germline ends. CDR3 coding DNA: TGCAGTGCCTTAAAGGGATTGAACACTGAAGCTTTCCTT. Amino acid sequence: CSALKGLNTEAFL.

The sample holds one count of this clonotype. This may arise from a read error, as a much more abundant clone is one base away. This sequence joins TRBV4-3 and TRBJ1-1; no reliable D call. Trimming took 1 base from V and 4 from J, leaving 7 bases between them. There are 13 residues in the CDR3. Germline CDR1 and CDR2: LGHNA and YSLEER. CDR3 amino acids: CASSQARGTEAFF. CDR3 sequence (DNA): TGCGCCAGCAGCCAAGCGCGAGGCACTGAAGCTTTCTTT.

The V call is TRBV15, the J call TRBJ1-5, with D possibly being TRBD1 (6 bases). The ends were cut back, 3 bases at V and 2 bases at J, with 11 bases in the middle. This CDR3 comprises 15 residues. Germline V lookup: CDR1 LNHNV, CDR2 YYDKDF (reference sequence). The CDR3 loop reads CATSRGRGRNQPQHF. CDR3 bases: TGTGCCACCAGCAGGGGCAGGGGACGCAATCAGCCCCAGCATTTT.

This clonotype has a handful of counts. This chain links TRBV15 with TRBJ1-3; D gene ambiguous. CDR3 length equals 13 residues. Per the germline V gene, CDR1 is LNHNV and CDR2 is YYDKDF (reference sequence). The V end lost 0 bases, the J end lost 6 bases, and 6 bases lay between the germline ends. The CDR3 DNA is TGTGCCACCAGCAGAGATTTATTAAACACCATATATTTT. Protein sequence: CATSRDLLNTIYF.

As to this clonotype: This could be a read error, since a much larger clone is one nucleotide away. V is TRBV2 and J is TRBJ2-4; no clear D. Germline V gene lookup returns CDR1 SNHLY and CDR2 FYNNEI. This CDR3 comprises 16 residues. In DNA, the CDR3 is TGTGCCAGCAGTGAGAGGTCTATTAAGGCCAAAAACACTCAGTACTTC. Translated: CASSERSIKAKNTQYF.

This rearrangement joins TRBV20-1 to TRBJ1-6, with D hard to call. CDR3 length equals 13 residues. Germline V gene lookup returns CDR1 DFQATT and CDR2 SNEGSKA (reference sequence). With 3 bases removed from V and 10 bases from J, the gap between germline ends came to 13 bases. The DNA of the CDR3 is TGCAGTGCTAGTCGGGGTCTGCAGTCACCCCTCCACTTT. This codes for CSASRGLQSPLHF.

On this clonotype: A much larger clonotype is one base distant, so this may be a read error. V and J are TRBV28 and TRBJ2-1, with D perhaps assigned TRBD1 or TRBD2 (6 bases each). Germline loops: CDR1 MDHEN, CDR2 SYDVKM. The CDR3 has 15 residues. V dropped 5 bases and J dropped 8 bases, with 19 bases sitting between them. The CDR3 bases are TGTGCCAGCAGTGGCTGGGGACGGGGGCTCGATGAGCAGTTCTTC. It codes for CASSGWGRGLDEQFF.

Note on this clonotype: The conserved phenylalanine or tryptophan normally closing the CDR3 is absent here, so this likely arose from a read error. This sequence joins TRBV5-6 and TRBJ2-1; 14 positions match TRBD2. Germline CDR1 SGHDT, CDR2 YYEEEE. V dropped 3 bases and J dropped 7; count of bases not matched to a gene: 6. The CDR3 is 16 amino acids. The CDR3 spells CASSWGLAGALNEQFL. The DNA for the CDR3 is TGTGCCAGCAGCTGGGGACTAGCGGGAGCTCTGAATGAGCAGTTCCTC.

This clonotype was picked up many times. The chain carries TRBV29-1 and TRBJ2-1, with 8 bases aligning to TRBD2. The V and J ends lost 8 bases and 5 bases, in that order; junction bases with no gene match: 5. Germline lookup yields CDR1 SQVTM and CDR2 ANQGSEA. The CDR3 loop spans 12 amino acids. The DNA for the CDR3 is TGCAGCTTCCAGCGGGGGAACAATGAGCAGTTCTTC. Translated, it gives CSFQRGNNEQFF.

The chain is built from TRBV12-3 or TRBV12-4 and TRBJ2-7; TRBD1 matches at 7 bases. The V and J ends lost 5 bases and 2 bases, in that order; junction bases with no gene match: 15. There are 17 residues in the CDR3. The CDR3 sequence: CASSPIQGTLGTYEQYF. Here the CDR3 DNA reads TGTGCCAGCAGTCCTATACAGGGGACACTTGGGACCTACGAGCAGTACTTC.

The rearrangement uses TRBV7-2 and TRBJ2-5; D is unresolved. The CDR3 contains 13 residues. Trimming removed 5 bases from V and 1 base from J, with 8 bases in between. Germline V CDR1 and CDR2: SGHTA, FQGNSA. The CDR3 protein is CASSPITQETQYF. As DNA, the CDR3 is TGTGCCAGCAGCCCGATCACCCAAGAGACCCAGTACTTC. Full variable domain (missing parts from reference TRBV7-2 and TRBJ2-5): GAGVSQSPSNKVTEKGKDVELRCDPISGHTALYWYRQSLGQGLEFLIYFQGNSAPDKSGLPSDRFSAERTGGSVSTLTIQRTQQEDSAVYLCASSPITQETQYFGPGTRLLVL.

Ten or more counts support this clonotype. This rearrangement joins TRBV2 to TRBJ1-5; 7 nucleotides match TRBD1. The junction had 4 bases not matched to a gene; V was cut back by 8 bases and J by 3 bases. The germline gives CDR1 SNHLY, CDR2 FYNNEI. This CDR3 is 13 amino acids long. The CDR3 bases are TGTGCCAGCGGGACAGAAAACAATCAGCCCCAGCATTTT. The encoded protein is CASGTENNQPQHF.

The genes are TRBV25-1 and TRBJ2-5; D ambiguous. CDR3 length equals 14 residues. Germline CDR1 MGHDK, CDR2 SYGVNS. Trimming took off 6 bases at V and 3 bases at J, with 14 bases between the two ends. The CDR3 here is CASSLGQNEETQYF. The CDR3 coding sequence is TGTGCCAGCAGCTTAGGGCAGAATGAAGAGACCCAGTACTTC. The complete variable domain, with remaining parts taken from reference TRBV25-1 and TRBJ2-5, reads EADIYQTPRYLVIGTGKKITLECSQTMGHDKMYWYQQDPGMELHLIHYSYGVNSTEKGDLSSESTVSRIRTEHFPLTLESARPSHTSQYLCASSLGQNEETQYFGPGTRLLVL.

This rearrangement joins TRBV15 to TRBJ1-3; a possible D gene is TRBD1 (5 bases). Germline V CDR1 and CDR2: LNHNV, YYDKDF (reference sequence). The CDR3 runs 15 residues. V lost 3 bases to trimming and J lost 2 bases, with 11 bases between them. CDR3 sequence: CATSRKSGAGNTIYF. The CDR3 DNA is TGTGCCACCAGCAGGAAGTCGGGGGCTGGAAACACCATATATTTT.